Below are 5 T cell receptor beta chains sequenced from a single sample in a study of cytomegalovirus exposure and HLA in healthy donors. Only in-frame clones appear in the TCRdb table, and some are missing; sequencing was by immunoSEQ multiplex PCR. The repertoire holds under 250,000 clones, with 87% as singletons. The sequenced sample was PBMCs. The receptors originated from a man younger than 30 in good health and CMV-seronegative.

This chain joins TRBV7-6 and TRBJ1-3; 7 bases map to TRBD1. Germline V gene lookup returns CDR1 SGHVS and CDR2 FNYEAQ. CDR3 length: 18 amino acids. The ends lost 0 bases at V and 0 bases at J; junction bases unmatched: 8. In DNA, the CDR3 is TGTGCCAGCAGCTTAGCTGAGACAGGGTACAGCTCTGGAAACACCATATATTTT. Amino acids: CASSLAETGYSSGNTIYF. The entire variable domain, with the rest obtained from reference TRBV7-6 and TRBJ1-3, is as follows: GAGVSQSPRYKVTKRGQDVALRCDPISGHVSLYWYRQALGQGPEFLTYFNYEAQQDKSGLPNDRFSAERPEGSISTLTIQRTEQRDSAMYRCASSLAETGYSSGNTIYFGEGSWLTVV.

V gene TRBV7-3 combines with J gene TRBJ2-3; tentative D call: TRBD2 (6 bases). V shed 2 bases and J shed 5 bases, with 11 bases lying between them. This CDR3 comprises 14 residues. Germline CDR1 is SGHTA and CDR2 is FQGTGA. The CDR3, as DNA: TGTGCCAGCAGCTTATCCGGGAGCGGAGATACGCAGTATTTT. This codes for CASSLSGSGDTQYF.

The chain recombines TRBV6-4 with TRBJ1-1, with D unresolved. CDR1 is MRHNA and CDR2 is SNTAGT in the germline V gene. The CDR3 spans 14 residues. V was pared by 7 bases and J by 1 base, with 13 bases between. The CDR3: CASNPVCGNTEAFF. CDR3 sequence (DNA): TGTGCCAGCAACCCGGTATGTGGGAACACTGAAGCTTTCTTT.

The chain couples TRBV12-5 to TRBJ1-1; D might be TRBD1 (5 bases). V lost 9 bases and J 1 base, leaving 15 bases between the germline ends. Germline V gives CDR1 LGHNT, CDR2 FRNRAP. The CDR3 runs 14 residues. CDR3 residues: CASWAYDRNTEAFF. CDR3 DNA: TGTGCTAGCTGGGCTTATGACAGGAACACTGAAGCTTTCTTT.

This clone was counted a few times. The chain is built from TRBV28 and TRBJ1-1, with TRBD1 matching over 9 bases. The CDR3 has 15 residues. The V segment lost 7 bases and the J segment 6 bases; nucleotides outside the gene matches: 12. Germline values: CDR1 MDHEN, CDR2 SYDVKM. CDR3 coding DNA: TGTGCCAGCACCCTACTACAGGGGGCGCACCCTGAAGCTTTCTTT. Its translation is CASTLLQGAHPEAFF.